The TCR beta chain under discussion was sequenced for a study of T cells in localized non-small cell lung cancer. Assay used: immunoSEQ multiplex PCR; TCRdb lists only in-frame clones, some missing. The sample carries about 46,000 clones, roughly 79% recorded once. Whole-study results and caveats: Uninvolved adjacent lung showed the highest T cell clonality, exceeding tumor.

This clone occurred a few times. Its antigen is still unknown. This specimen was peripheral blood mononuclear cells, taken before any cancer treatment. The receptor was derived from a man aged 40 to 75 with stage III lung adenocarcinoma.

CDR3 bases: TGTGCCGAAGAGGGGCTAAGGGGAAAGCGGGGCTACACCTTC. It yields the protein CAEEGLRGKRGYTF. The chain recombines TRBV30 with TRBJ1-2; D may be TRBD1 (5 bases). The CDR3 consists of 14 residues. Trimming removed 8 bases at V and 8 bases at J, with 24 bases between. Germline CDR1 is GTSNPN and CDR2 is SVGIG (reference sequence).